The source of this T cell receptor beta chain is a study of Ad26.COV2.S vaccination and SARS-CoV-2 variants. Documented treatment: roughly 20 received Ad26.COV2.S at low or high dose, single or two shots; five or six received placebo; per-sample allocation not given. Sampling was done on day 63 after the first vaccine or placebo injection. Germline V gene sequence: CDR1 SGHVS, CDR2 FNYEAQ. V shed 5 bases, J shed 5 bases, and the junction held 7 bases outside the gene matches. CDR3 length: 15 residues. Assay used: immunoSEQ multiplex PCR; TCRdb lists only in-frame clones, some missing. The sample comprises about 440,000 clones, about nine tenths of which are singletons, and 4.3% rests with the top ten.

The receptor comes from a person aged 18-65 years who received the Ad26.COV2.S COVID-19 vaccine or a placebo. This sequence joins TRBV7-6 and TRBJ2-7; 12 positions match TRBD2. The input for sequencing was peripheral blood, taken in a trial of Ad26.COV2.S vaccine versus placebo. CDR3 in DNA: TGTGCCAGCAGCCCCCTCCTAGCGGGAGGGAACGAGCAGTACTTC. Its translation is CASSPLLAGGNEQYF.